The 26 T cell receptor beta chains reported below all come from one sample, sequenced in a study of T cell responses to AZD1222 COVID-19 vaccine. Assay used: immunoSEQ multiplex PCR; TCRdb lists only in-frame clones, some missing. The sample lists more than 150,000 clones, approximately 90% occurring once. Sequenced here: peripheral blood, sampled 28 days after the second AZD1222 dose. These receptors were collected from an adult who received the AZD1222 COVID-19 vaccine.

The chain is built from TRBV7-8 and TRBJ1-2; no definite D call. The germline V and J ends were trimmed by 3 bases and 4 bases, with 12 bases remaining between them. CDR1 and CDR2 (germline): SGHVS, FQNEAQ. The CDR3 is 14 amino acids. The chain's CDR3 is CASSLADPLYGYTF. CDR3 coding DNA: TGTGCCAGCAGCTTGGCAGACCCCCTCTATGGCTACACCTTC. Full variable domain (remainder filled in from reference TRBV7-8 and TRBJ1-2): GAGVSQSPRYKVAKRGQDVALRCDPISGHVSLFWYQQALGQGPEFLTYFQNEAQLDKSGLPSDRFFAERPEGSVSTLKIQRTQQEDSAVYLCASSLADPLYGYTFGSGTRLTVV.

This clone was counted between two and nine times. Here the CDR3 reads CASSLDPASYEQYF. DNA of the CDR3: TGCGCCAGCAGCTTGGATCCGGCGTCCTACGAGCAGTACTTC. This chain connects TRBV5-1 to TRBJ2-7; D not certain. The CDR3 covers 14 residues. CDR1 SGHRS and CDR2 YFSETQ come from the germline V gene. V was cut by 0 bases and J by 1 base, with 8 bases left in between.

This clone is termed medium-sized. The CDR3 DNA follows: TGTGCCAGCAGTGAAGGGGGAGACAGCTACGAGCAGTACTTC. Protein: CASSEGGDSYEQYF. The chain carries TRBV6-1 and TRBJ2-7, with D perhaps being TRBD1 or TRBD2 (5 bases each). Deletions cut 1 base from V and 3 bases from J, with 10 bases between. This CDR3 has 14 amino acids. Germline CDR1 MNHNS, CDR2 SASEGT.

The chain joins TRBV6-5 to TRBJ1-1, with D possibly being TRBD1 (5 bases). The CDR3 length is 15 residues. V gave up 7 bases and J gave up 0 bases, with 15 bases separating them. Germline-derived CDR1 and CDR2 are MNHEY and SVGAGI. CDR3 amino acids: CASTITGELNTEAFF. The CDR3 nucleotides read TGTGCCAGCACTATCACAGGTGAGCTGAACACTGAAGCTTTCTTT.

The V call is TRBV5-4, the J call TRBJ1-1; the D is unclear. V was cut by 4 bases and J by 1 base, with 14 bases left in between. Germline CDR1 is SGHNT and CDR2 is YYREEE (reference sequence). The CDR3 totals 15 residues. CDR3 sequence: CASSNPLDWNTEAFF. The CDR3 nucleotides are TGTGCCAGCAGCAACCCTTTGGATTGGAACACTGAAGCTTTCTTT.

V is TRBV6-5 and J is TRBJ1-1, with D unclear. CDR1 is MNHEY, CDR2 SVGAGI, per germline. V gave up 6 bases and J gave up 0 bases, with 8 bases separating them. This CDR3 is 13 amino acids long. The CDR3 region is CASRGILNTEAFF. CDR3 bases: TGTGCCAGCAGGGGGATTCTGAACACTGAAGCTTTCTTT.

The rearrangement joins TRBV7-2 to TRBJ1-3, with 8 bases lining up with TRBD1. Unmatched junction bases numbered 2, after V lost 4 bases and J lost 3 bases. Germline loops: CDR1 SGHTA, CDR2 FQGNSA. This CDR3 is built from 14 residues. Written as DNA, the CDR3 is TGTGCCAGCAGCTGGGGGACAGGTGGAAACACCATATATTTT. Translated, it gives CASSWGTGGNTIYF.

V usage is TRBV7-2 and J usage is TRBJ2-3; no definite D call. Germline V CDR1 and CDR2: SGHTA, FQGNSA. Trimming left V 2 bases short and J 2 bases short, with 11 bases between. The CDR3 consists of 15 residues. In nucleotides, the CDR3 is TGTGCCAGCAGCTTATACCGTAAACTCACAGATACGCAGTATTTT. Protein: CASSLYRKLTDTQYF.

The chain has TRBV2 and TRBJ1-4; D is unresolved. The CDR3 length is 15 residues. Germline V lookup: CDR1 SNHLY, CDR2 FYNNEI. V lost 0 bases and J 3 bases, leaving 8 bases between the germline ends. CDR3 sequence (DNA): TGTGCCAGCAGTGAAGCGGGCAGTCCTAATGAAAAACTGTTTTTT. It specifies CASSEAGSPNEKLFF.

This clone was recorded once. V gene TRBV28 combines with J gene TRBJ2-7; 11 bases fit TRBD1. This CDR3 has 14 residues. With 6 bases clipped from V and 2 bases from J, the junction kept 3 bases outside the gene matches. Germline loops: CDR1 MDHEN, CDR2 SYDVKM. CDR3 region: CASSPDRGPYEQYF. The CDR3 DNA is TGTGCCAGCAGCCCGGACAGGGGGCCCTACGAGCAGTACTTC.

The CDR3 region has the DNA TGTGCCACCAGTGAGCCCACAGGGACAGGGGGGACAGATACGCAGTATTTT. This translates into CATSEPTGTGGTDTQYF. The rearrangement joins TRBV24-1 to TRBJ2-3, with 11 bases that match TRBD1. J lost 3 bases, V lost 4 bases, and 8 bases had no gene match. The germline V gene encodes CDR1 KGHDR and CDR2 SFDVKD. CDR3 length: 17 residues.

The CDR3 sequence is CASSYSRREPTIEQFF. DNA of the CDR3: TGTGCCAGCAGTTACTCTAGACGTGAACCCACTATCGAGCAGTTCTTC. V and J are TRBV6-5 and TRBJ2-1; no clear D. Germline CDR1 and CDR2: MNHEY and SVGAGI. The CDR3 length is 16 residues. V was clipped by 0 bases and J by 10 bases, with 19 bases between them.

The chain combines TRBV3-1 (or the pseudogene TRBV3-2) with TRBJ1-2; D not resolved. The CDR3 contains 13 residues. Between the trimmed V and J ends, which lost 0 bases and 3 bases, there was a span of 5 bases. CDR1 is LGHDT, CDR2 YNNKEL, per germline (reference sequence). In DNA form, the CDR3 reads TGTGCCAGCAGCCAAGAAAGGTACTATGGCTACACCTTC. Translated, it gives CASSQERYYGYTF.

J is TRBJ1-4 and V is TRBV27, with D unresolved. The germline gives CDR1 MNHEY, CDR2 SMNVEV (reference sequence). The CDR3 contains 13 residues. Deletions cut 6 bases from V and 8 bases from J, with 13 bases between. CDR3 sequence reads: CASRKGVGEKLFF. The CDR3, as DNA: TGTGCCAGCAGAAAGGGCGTGGGGGAAAAACTGTTTTTT.

The J gene is TRBJ2-5, the V gene TRBV29-1, with D tentatively TRBD2 (6 bases). The V end lost 4 bases, the J end lost 5 bases, and 14 bases lay between the germline ends. The CDR3 runs to 13 residues. CDR1 and CDR2 from the germline V gene are SQVTM and ANQGSEA. CDR3 residues: CSVVRGIGETQYF. CDR3 coding DNA: TGCAGCGTTGTCCGGGGGATCGGGGAGACCCAGTACTTC.

This chain uses TRBV28 with TRBJ2-7; TRBD1 might be the D (6 bases). V was pared by 3 bases and J by 2 bases, with 14 bases between. From germline, CDR1 is MDHEN and CDR2 SYDVKM. There are 15 residues in the CDR3. In nucleotides, the CDR3 is TGTGCCAGCAGTTTCCCCGGCAGGGGCACCTACGAGCAGTACTTC. Residues: CASSFPGRGTYEQYF.

The chain couples TRBV3-1 (or the pseudogene TRBV3-2) to TRBJ2-1, with a possible D match to TRBD1 (5 bases). V lost 6 bases and J lost 9, with 9 bases in between. This CDR3 region has 11 residues. CDR1 and CDR2 from the germline V gene are LGHDT and YNNKEL (reference sequence). In DNA form, the CDR3 reads TGTGCCAGCAGATGGGGCGGTGAGCAGTTCTTC. The encoded protein is CASRWGGEQFF.

The chain joins TRBV24-1 to TRBJ2-5; tentative D call: TRBD1 (6 bases). The V gene lost 0 bases and the J gene lost 3 bases, with 13 bases spanning the gap. Germline loops: CDR1 KGHDR, CDR2 SFDVKD. The CDR3 has 16 amino acids. CDR3 DNA sequence: TGTGCCACCAGTGATTTGGGGCAGGGGATGAAAGAGACCCAGTACTTC. Protein: CATSDLGQGMKETQYF.

This chain connects TRBV15 to TRBJ2-2; D is possibly TRBD2 (6 bases). The CDR3 consists of 15 residues. CDR1 is LNHNV and CDR2 is YYDKDF in the germline V gene (reference sequence). V lost 1 base, J lost 4 bases, and 10 bases lay in between. The CDR3 here is CATSRVLGGTGELFF. The CDR3 region has the DNA TGTGCCACCAGCAGAGTACTCGGGGGCACCGGGGAGCTGTTTTTT.

CDR3 nucleotide sequence: TGTGCCAGCAGCTCACGTCAGGGGGAGAGTCAGCCCCAGCATTTT. This translates into CASSSRQGESQPQHF. The genes are TRBV28 and TRBJ1-5; 7 nucleotides line up with TRBD1. Germline trimming cut 6 bases from V and 6 bases from J; bases unmatched to any gene: 11. CDR1 MDHEN and CDR2 SYDVKM come from the germline V gene. This CDR3 is 15 amino acids long. Filled out from reference TRBV28 and TRBJ1-5, the complete variable domain reads DVKVTQSSRYLVKRTGEKVFLECVQDMDHENMFWYRQDPGLGLRLIYFSYDVKMKEKGDIPEGYSVSREKKERFSLILESASTNQTSMYLCASSSRQGESQPQHFGDGTRLSIL.

The chain combines TRBV2 with TRBJ2-2; D is unresolved. The CDR3 contains 16 residues. Germline lookup yields CDR1 SNHLY and CDR2 FYNNEI. With 4 bases removed from V and 0 bases from J, the gap between germline ends came to 12 bases. The CDR3: CASSVSWQPNTGELFF. The CDR3 nucleotides are TGTGCCAGCAGTGTAAGCTGGCAGCCGAACACCGGGGAGCTGTTTTTT.

The rearrangement joins TRBV5-4 to TRBJ1-1; weak D call: TRBD1 (6 bases). V was trimmed by 1 base and J by 0 bases, leaving 16 bases between them. The CDR3 spans 17 residues. Germline V gene lookup returns CDR1 SGHNT and CDR2 YYREEE (reference sequence). CDR3 coding DNA: TGTGCCAGCAGCTTGAAATTATGGGGGCGACTGAACACTGAAGCTTTCTTT. Its protein is CASSLKLWGRLNTEAFF.

This chain connects TRBV2 to TRBJ1-2; tentatively, D is TRBD1 (5 bases). The CDR3 consists of 13 residues. Deletions cut 4 bases from V and 2 bases from J, with 8 bases between. Germline V gene data show CDR1 as SNHLY and CDR2 as FYNNEI. The CDR3 region has the DNA TGTGCCAGCAGTGGGGACGCAAACTATGGCTACACCTTC. Amino acid sequence: CASSGDANYGYTF.

The sample holds one count of this clone. The CDR3 sequence is CASSRDSLLVCGYTF. In DNA form, the CDR3 reads TGTGCCAGCAGTCGGGACAGCCTACTTGTCTGTGGCTACACCTTC. This chain links TRBV28 with TRBJ1-2; 7 positions agree with TRBD1. V lost 5 bases and J lost 7; bases outside the gene matches: 13. The germline gives CDR1 MDHEN, CDR2 SYDVKM. The CDR3 length is 15 residues.

Here the CDR3 reads CASSLAGTGAYEQYF. The CDR3, as DNA: TGCGCCAGCAGCTTGGCCGGGACAGGGGCCTACGAGCAGTACTTC. The chain has TRBV5-1 and TRBJ2-7, with 10 bases identical to TRBD1. The CDR3 is 15 residues long. The germline gives CDR1 SGHRS, CDR2 YFSETQ. The J segment lost 2 bases and the V segment lost 0 bases, leaving 2 bases of the junction unmatched. The full variable domain, its missing parts supplied by reference TRBV5-1 and TRBJ2-7, is KAGVTQTPRYLIKTRGQQVTLSCSPISGHRSVSWYQQTPGQGLQFLFEYFSETQRNKGNFPGRFSGRQFSNSRSEMNVSTLELGDSALYLCASSLAGTGAYEQYFGPGTRLTVT.

This clone was seen a single time. The chain is built from TRBV6-6 and TRBJ1-4; unclear D gene. CDR3 length: 12 residues. CDR1 and CDR2 from the germline V gene are MNHNY and SVGAGI (reference sequence). Trimming took 6 bases from V and 8 from J, leaving 10 bases between them. CDR3 nucleotide sequence: TGTGCCAGCAGATTAAAAGAGGAAAAACTGTTTTTT. This gives the protein CASRLKEEKLFF.